This TCR beta chain was documented in a study of sequential checkpoint blockade in melanoma. Germline lookup yields CDR1 SGHNT and CDR2 YENEEA. The CDR3 is 17 amino acids. With 3 bases clipped from V and 4 bases from J, the junction kept 11 bases outside the gene matches. This sample's treatment: randomized to nivolumab then ipilimumab (arm A) or the reverse (arm B). From thawed PBMCs, live CD3+CD8+ cells negative for CD19 and CD56 were sorted. Generated by immunoSEQ multiplex PCR, the TCRdb table keeps only in-frame clones and is missing some. The table records 15,000 to 20,000 clones, just under 75% of them present only once.

The clonotype comes from a human donor with melanoma. The V gene is TRBV11-3, the J gene TRBJ1-2; 10 bases fit TRBD1. Material: CD8+ T cells sorted from blood (inferred from file names), obtained from a patient given nivolumab and ipilimumab in sequence. As DNA, the CDR3 is TGTGCCAGCAGCTTTCCGGGACAGGGGTTTGACGGCTATGGCTACACCTTC. Amino acid sequence: CASSFPGQGFDGYGYTF.